This T cell receptor beta chain was captured in a study of T cell repertoires in cytomegalovirus infection. This clonotype was counted at least ten times. Germline V lookup: CDR1 SGHRS, CDR2 YFSETQ. This CDR3 is 12 amino acids long. V dropped 0 bases and J dropped 3 bases, with 3 bases sitting between them. Each CDR3 protein is one row after TCRdb ran MiXCR on the reads. This table holds fewer than 550,000 distinct CDR3 sequences, about 15% found once. The clonotype originates from a human donor in good health (CMV status not recorded). Some clones in this sample may be carry-over from other donors' samples. This chain connects TRBV5-1 to TRBJ1-1, with D uncertain. What was sequenced was CD8+ T cells from PBMCs. CDR3 region: CASSLEDTEAFF. CDR3 DNA: TGCGCCAGCAGCTTGGAGGACACTGAAGCTTTCTTT.